The 7 T cell receptor beta chains below come from one sample, sequenced in a study of blood T cell repertoires in COVID-19. Produced via immunoSEQ multiplex PCR; TCRdb's table is partial and in-frame only. The sample consists of about 66,000 clones, approximately 90% of them appearing once. The sequenced material came from peripheral blood. All receptors come from a woman between 65 and 79 years old with acute or convalescent COVID-19.

The chain uses TRBV19 and TRBJ1-1; 7 nucleotides match TRBD1. This CDR3 has 14 residues. J gave up 0 bases and V 5 bases, and 3 bases lay outside the gene matches. Germline V CDR1 and CDR2: LNHDA, SQIVND (reference sequence). The CDR3 DNA follows: TGTGCCAGTAGTTGGGGACAGATGAACACTGAAGCTTTCTTT. Translating gives CASSWGQMNTEAFF.

CDR3 nucleotides: TGTGCCAGCAGTAACCCCGGGACACTCGGAAACACCATATATTTT. Translating gives CASSNPGTLGNTIYF. This chain links TRBV28 with TRBJ1-3; perhaps TRBD1 as D (6 bases). From germline, CDR1 is MDHEN and CDR2 SYDVKM. The V and J ends lost 5 bases and 4 bases respectively, with 15 bases between them. The CDR3 contains 15 residues.

The chain joins TRBV7-2 to TRBJ2-5, with 8 bases aligning to TRBD2. The CDR3 spans 17 residues. Germline CDR1 reads SGHTA; CDR2 reads FQGNSA. The J segment lost 1 base and the V segment lost 5 bases, leaving 12 bases of the junction unmatched. The DNA of the CDR3 is TGTGCCAGCAGCCCAGGTCTGGCGGGGGGCCCCCAAGAGACCCAGTACTTC. Translating it yields CASSPGLAGGPQETQYF. Full variable domain (remainder filled in from reference TRBV7-2 and TRBJ2-5): GAGVSQSPSNKVTEKGKDVELRCDPISGHTALYWYRQSLGQGLEFLIYFQGNSAPDKSGLPSDRFSAERTGGSVSTLTIQRTQQEDSAVYLCASSPGLAGGPQETQYFGPGTRLLVL.

The chain couples TRBV19 to TRBJ2-5; 8 nucleotides agree with TRBD2. This CDR3 region has 14 residues. The ends lost 5 bases at V and 2 bases at J; junction bases unmatched: 4. Germline CDR1 LNHDA, CDR2 SQIVND (reference sequence). The CDR3 here is CASSFQRGQETQYF. In DNA, the CDR3 is TGTGCCAGTAGTTTCCAGCGGGGGCAAGAGACCCAGTACTTC. Based on the CDR3 plus reference TRBV19 and TRBJ2-5, the full variable domain is DGGITQSPKYLFRKEGQNVTLSCEQNLNHDAMYWYRQDPGQGLRLIYYSQIVNDFQKGDIAEGYSVSREKKESFPLTVTSAQKNPTAFYLCASSFQRGQETQYFGPGTRLLVL.

The gene calls are TRBV11-3 and TRBJ2-2; 7 bases line up with TRBD2. Per the germline V gene, CDR1 is SGHNT and CDR2 is YENEEA. V lost 4 bases, J lost 4 bases, and 12 bases stayed unmatched. The CDR3 loop spans 17 amino acids. This CDR3 reads CASSSQGEGLGTGELFF. For the CDR3, the DNA is TGTGCCAGCAGCTCCCAAGGGGAGGGCCTTGGCACCGGGGAGCTGTTTTTT.

This clone was found once. The V gene is TRBV24-1, the J gene TRBJ1-2; D perhaps matches TRBD1 (5 bases). Between the trimmed V and J ends, which lost 3 bases and 0 bases, there was a span of 19 bases. Germline lookup yields CDR1 KGHDR and CDR2 SFDVKD. The CDR3 covers 18 residues. The CDR3 loop reads CATSDPQWGVEANYGYTF. The CDR3 DNA reads TGTGCCACCAGTGATCCCCAATGGGGGGTGGAAGCTAACTATGGCTACACCTTC.

The chain is built from TRBV19 and TRBJ2-1; D perhaps matches TRBD2 (5 bases). The CDR3 runs to 14 residues. Looked up from germline, CDR1 is LNHDA and CDR2 is SQIVND (reference sequence). Trimming left V 7 bases short and J 6 bases short, with 16 bases between. The CDR3 loop is CASNPLSGINEQFF. DNA of the CDR3: TGTGCCAGTAACCCCTTGTCGGGGATCAATGAGCAGTTCTTC. Supplemented by reference TRBV19 and TRBJ2-1, the full variable domain reads DGGITQSPKYLFRKEGQNVTLSCEQNLNHDAMYWYRQDPGQGLRLIYYSQIVNDFQKGDIAEGYSVSREKKESFPLTVTSAQKNPTAFYLCASNPLSGINEQFFGPGTRLTVL.